Shown below are 22 T cell receptor beta chains from a single sample sequenced in a study of CD4 T cells in relation to SARS-CoV-2 and coronaviruses. Clones were sequenced by immunoSEQ multiplex PCR, and TCRdb holds only the in-frame ones, with some missing. The data hold roughly 68,000 clones, with more than 85% observed a single time. The unexposed donors gave CD4+ T cells in about 2010-2019, prior to COVID-19. The sequencing input was naive CD4+ T cells from PBMCs. Subset in this sample: naive CD4+ T cells isolated by negative enrichment. All receptors come from a human donor in good health.

In its sample, this clone was seen once. The V call is TRBV10-2, the J call TRBJ1-5; TRBD1 is a possible D gene (6 bases). Trimming left V 4 bases short and J 6 bases short, with 10 bases between. The V gene's germline CDR1 is WSHSY and CDR2 SAAADI. CDR3 length equals 13 residues. CDR3 coding DNA: TGCGCCAGCAGTGGACAGGTGGTTCAGCCCCAGCATTTT. It is translated as CASSGQVVQPQHF.

The rearrangement uses TRBV20-1 and TRBJ1-6; weak D call: TRBD1 (5 bases). The CDR3 is 13 residues long. Germline CDR1 is DFQATT and CDR2 is SNEGSKA (reference sequence). V lost 3 bases and J lost 7, with 10 bases in between. Here the CDR3 DNA reads TGCAGTGCTAGTGACAGCCGAAATTCACCCCTCCACTTT. Amino acids: CSASDSRNSPLHF.

This chain joins TRBV6-2 or TRBV6-3 and TRBJ2-5; no firm D call. CDR1 MNHEY and CDR2 SVGEGT come from the germline V gene. V was cut by 2 bases and J by 2 bases, with 9 bases left in between. There are 14 residues in the CDR3. CDR3 sequence: CASSYRPGQETQYF. The CDR3 nucleotides are TGTGCCAGCAGTTACCGACCAGGACAAGAGACCCAGTACTTC.

This sequence joins TRBV4-2 and TRBJ2-3, with D uncertain. The CDR3 has 13 amino acids. V gave up 2 bases and J gave up 2 bases, with 5 bases separating them. Germline CDR1 and CDR2: LGHNA and YNFKEQ. The CDR3 is CASSQPFTDTQYF. The CDR3 DNA sequence: TGTGCCAGCAGCCAACCCTTCACAGATACGCAGTATTTT.

The rearrangement joins TRBV24-1 to TRBJ2-6, with TRBD1 identical over 9 bases. The junction had 8 bases not matched to a gene; V was cut back by 9 bases and J by 0 bases. Germline-derived CDR1 and CDR2 are KGHDR and SFDVKD. The CDR3 has 17 residues. CDR3 region: CATAGTGTGSGANVLTF. CDR3 bases: TGTGCCACCGCCGGGACAGGGACCGGCTCTGGGGCCAACGTCCTGACTTTC.

J is TRBJ1-2 and V is TRBV7-9; TRBD1 is a possible D gene (6 bases). Trimming left V 1 base short and J 3 bases short, with 9 bases between. This CDR3 region has 14 residues. Germline V gives CDR1 SEHNR, CDR2 FQNEAQ (reference sequence). CDR3 bases: TGTGCCAGCAGCTTAGTCGGGGGCCACTATGGCTACACCTTC. Its protein product is CASSLVGGHYGYTF.

This clone was seen a few times. The V call is TRBV3-1 (or the pseudogene TRBV3-2), the J call TRBJ1-6, with no clear D. With 9 bases removed from V and 0 bases from J, the gap between germline ends came to 15 bases. CDR3 length: 16 amino acids. Germline V gene data show CDR1 as LGHDT and CDR2 as YNNKEL (reference sequence). Here the CDR3 DNA reads TGTGCCAGTCGACGGACGGGTAGCTCCTATAATTCACCCCTCCACTTT. Residues: CASRRTGSSYNSPLHF.

V usage is TRBV25-1 and J usage is TRBJ2-7; 10 nucleotides match TRBD2. CDR1 MGHDK and CDR2 SYGVNS come from the germline V gene. CDR3 length equals 13 residues. Trimming at V came to 5 bases and at J to 5 bases, leaving 3 bases not matched to a gene. CDR3 amino acids: CASSLAGDDEQYF. The CDR3 DNA reads as TGTGCCAGCAGTCTAGCGGGAGATGACGAGCAGTACTTC.

The chain is built from TRBV24-1 and TRBJ2-6; D gene unclear. Germline V gene data show CDR1 as KGHDR and CDR2 as SFDVKD. This CDR3 spans 15 amino acids. Between the trimmed V and J ends, which lost 5 bases and 2 bases, there was a span of 9 bases. The CDR3 loop reads CATSVGLAGANVLTF. In DNA form, the CDR3 reads TGTGCCACCAGTGTGGGCTTGGCTGGGGCCAACGTCCTGACTTTC.

The chain has TRBV11-2 and TRBJ2-2; no firm D call. V was pared by 5 bases and J by 6 bases, with 10 bases between. CDR3 size: 13 residues. CDR1 and CDR2 (germline): SGHAT, FQNNGV. The CDR3: CASSHDPPGELFF. CDR3 nucleotide sequence: TGTGCCAGCAGCCACGATCCCCCCGGGGAGCTGTTTTTT.

In this sample, this clone turned up once. V gene TRBV25-1 combines with J gene TRBJ2-7; 7 bases align to TRBD1. Germline V CDR1 and CDR2: MGHDK, SYGVNS. The junction had 3 bases not matched to a gene; V was cut back by 7 bases and J by 0 bases. The CDR3 totals 13 residues. The CDR3 here is CASTGQDSYEQYF. The CDR3 coding sequence is TGTGCCAGCACCGGACAGGACTCCTACGAGCAGTACTTC.

The chain has TRBV6-4 and TRBJ2-3; D gene ambiguous. The CDR3 has 11 residues. Germline CDR1 reads MRHNA; CDR2 reads SNTAGT. The V and J ends lost 3 bases and 6 bases respectively, with 4 bases between them. CDR3 region: CASSDMDTQYF. Written as DNA, the CDR3 is TGTGCCAGCAGTGATATGGATACGCAGTATTTT.

The rearrangement uses TRBV5-6 and TRBJ2-7; TRBD1 aligns across 9 bases. This CDR3 contains 12 residues. From germline, CDR1 is SGHDT and CDR2 YYEEEE. V dropped 4 bases and J dropped 13; count of bases not matched to a gene: 9. As DNA, the CDR3 is TGTGCCAGCAGCAGGGACAGGGCCAGTTGTTACTTC. Translated, it gives CASSRDRASCYF.

This rearrangement joins TRBV2 to TRBJ2-3, with 9 positions matching TRBD1. Per germline, CDR1 SNHLY and CDR2 FYNNEI. V lost 6 bases, J lost 0 bases, and 7 bases stayed unmatched. The CDR3 contains 16 residues. CDR3 sequence reads: CASRGGQGTSTDTQYF. The CDR3 DNA follows: TGTGCCAGCAGAGGGGGACAGGGAACTAGCACAGATACGCAGTATTTT.

As to this clone: The junction differs from germline at one of its ends, possibly a read error. V is TRBV3-1 (or the pseudogene TRBV3-2) and J is TRBJ2-7, with D unresolved. The germline CDR1 and CDR2 sequences are LGHDT and YNNKEL (reference sequence). This CDR3 has 16 residues. The CDR3 sequence: CASSGCAPIRVRRAVF. CDR3 in DNA: TGTGCCAGCAGCGGCTGTGCTCCCATTCGTGTTAGACGAGCAGTATTC.

J is TRBJ1-1 and V is TRBV19, with D tentatively TRBD1 (6 bases). This CDR3 spans 15 amino acids. Germline CDR1 LNHDA, CDR2 SQIVND (reference sequence). The germline V and J ends were trimmed by 0 bases and 0 bases, with 8 bases remaining between them. The DNA for the CDR3 is TGTGCCAGTAGTATAGACAGGGGCTTGAACACTGAAGCTTTCTTT. Translating it yields CASSIDRGLNTEAFF.

The chain uses TRBV2 and TRBJ1-5; a possible D gene is TRBD1 (6 bases). The CDR3 is made up of 13 amino acids. Germline V gene data show CDR1 as SNHLY and CDR2 as FYNNEI. Deletions cut 5 bases from V and 5 bases from J, with 10 bases between. CDR3 residues: CASSWDIHQPQHF. DNA for the CDR3: TGTGCCAGCAGTTGGGACATACATCAGCCCCAGCATTTT.

In its sample, this clone was seen once. CDR3 residues: CASSVYGTDYGYTF. CDR3 bases: TGCGCCAGCAGCGTCTACGGGACAGACTATGGCTACACCTTC. The V call is TRBV5-1, the J call TRBJ1-2; 7 nucleotides agree with TRBD1. The germline V gene encodes CDR1 SGHRS and CDR2 YFSETQ. The CDR3 has 14 residues. V trimming: 4 bases; J trimming: 3 bases; junction bases outside the gene matches: 6.

The CDR3 DNA reads TGTGCCAGTAGTATAGTAGAGACAGGGGATTACGGCTACACCTTC. Its translation: CASSIVETGDYGYTF. The chain has TRBV19 and TRBJ1-2; 8 positions agree with TRBD1. After removal of 1 base from V and 8 bases from J, the junction contained 9 bases not matched to a gene. The CDR3 runs 15 residues. Germline V gene data show CDR1 as LNHDA and CDR2 as SQIVND (reference sequence).

The chain combines TRBV30 with TRBJ2-3, with 10 bases identical to TRBD1. CDR3 size: 14 residues. Germline CDR1 GTSNPN, CDR2 SVGIG (reference sequence). J lost 4 bases, V lost 1 base, and 2 bases had no gene match. Written as DNA, the CDR3 is TGTGCCTGGAGTGAAGGACAGGGGGCAGATACGCAGTATTTT. Encoded protein: CAWSEGQGADTQYF. Full variable domain (missing parts from reference TRBV30 and TRBJ2-3): SQTIHQWPATLVQPVGSPLSLECTVEGTSNPNLYWYRQAAGRGLQLLFYSVGIGQISSEVPQNLSASRPQDRQFILSSKKLLLSDSGFYLCAWSEGQGADTQYFGPGTRLTVL.

J is TRBJ2-5 and V is TRBV19; no clear D. V lost 3 bases and J lost 5, with 10 bases in between. CDR3 size: 13 residues. Germline V lookup: CDR1 LNHDA, CDR2 SQIVND (reference sequence). DNA of the CDR3: TGTGCCAGTAGTATGGGATCCTTTGAGACCCAGTACTTC. Its protein product is CASSMGSFETQYF.

The rearrangement links TRBV7-3 to TRBJ2-3; perhaps TRBD2 as D (6 bases). V dropped 8 bases and J dropped 6 bases, with 18 bases sitting between them. Germline V gene lookup returns CDR1 SGHTA and CDR2 FQGTGA. The CDR3 totals 14 residues. Written as DNA, the CDR3 is TGTGCCAGCTCCGGCAGCGGGTGGCAGGATACGCAGTATTTT. Translation gives CASSGSGWQDTQYF. Full variable domain (missing parts from reference TRBV7-3 and TRBJ2-3): GAGVSQTPSNKVTEKGKYVELRCDPISGHTALYWYRQSLGQGPEFLIYFQGTGAADDSGLPNDRFFAVRPEGSVSTLKIQRTERGDSAVYLCASSGSGWQDTQYFGPGTRLTVL.